This T cell receptor (beta chain) is from a study of blood T cell repertoires in COVID-19. As for the study in general: The origin of the acute and convalescent COVID-19 samples was the United States, Italy and Spain.

Methods used by the authors: The assay estimated nucleated cells by amplifying reference gene primers. Sequencing used immunoSEQ multiplex PCR; TCRdb keeps in-frame clones, though not all of them. V and J calls and clone size follow that table, whereas D and trimming were derived from the DNA. This table has tens of thousands of clones, 75% to 90% appearing once. The CDR3 consists of 15 residues. Germline values: CDR1 LNHDA, CDR2 SQIVND (reference sequence). Trimming left V 1 base short and J 6 bases short, with 15 bases between. The TCR was taken from a human donor in a cohort sampled during active COVID-19. The chain is built from TRBV19 and TRBJ1-2, with a weak D call TRBD1 (5 bases). The sequenced sample was peripheral blood. The CDR3: CASSIGTRARDGYTF. The CDR3 DNA sequence: TGTGCCAGTAGTATAGGGACAAGGGCAAGGGATGGCTACACCTTC.